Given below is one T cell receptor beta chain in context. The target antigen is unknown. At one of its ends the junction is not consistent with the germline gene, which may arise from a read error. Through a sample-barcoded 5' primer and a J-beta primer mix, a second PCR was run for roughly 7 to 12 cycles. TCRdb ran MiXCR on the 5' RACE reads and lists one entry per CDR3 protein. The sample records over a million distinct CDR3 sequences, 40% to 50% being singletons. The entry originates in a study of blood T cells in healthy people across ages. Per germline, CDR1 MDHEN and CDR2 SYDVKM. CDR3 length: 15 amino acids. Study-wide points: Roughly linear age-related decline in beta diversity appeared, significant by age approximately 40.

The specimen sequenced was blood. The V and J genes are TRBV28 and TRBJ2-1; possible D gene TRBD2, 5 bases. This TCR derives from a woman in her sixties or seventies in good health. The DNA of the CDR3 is TGTGCCAGCAGTTTTGGGGAGAGCTCCTACCATGAGCAGTTCTTC. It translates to CASSFGESSYHEQFF. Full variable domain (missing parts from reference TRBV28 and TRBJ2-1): DVKVTQSSRYLVKRTGEKVFLECVQDMDHENMFWYRQDPGLGLRLIYFSYDVKMKEKGDIPEGYSVSREKKERFSLILESASTNQTSMYLCASSFGESSYHEQFFGPGTRLTVL.